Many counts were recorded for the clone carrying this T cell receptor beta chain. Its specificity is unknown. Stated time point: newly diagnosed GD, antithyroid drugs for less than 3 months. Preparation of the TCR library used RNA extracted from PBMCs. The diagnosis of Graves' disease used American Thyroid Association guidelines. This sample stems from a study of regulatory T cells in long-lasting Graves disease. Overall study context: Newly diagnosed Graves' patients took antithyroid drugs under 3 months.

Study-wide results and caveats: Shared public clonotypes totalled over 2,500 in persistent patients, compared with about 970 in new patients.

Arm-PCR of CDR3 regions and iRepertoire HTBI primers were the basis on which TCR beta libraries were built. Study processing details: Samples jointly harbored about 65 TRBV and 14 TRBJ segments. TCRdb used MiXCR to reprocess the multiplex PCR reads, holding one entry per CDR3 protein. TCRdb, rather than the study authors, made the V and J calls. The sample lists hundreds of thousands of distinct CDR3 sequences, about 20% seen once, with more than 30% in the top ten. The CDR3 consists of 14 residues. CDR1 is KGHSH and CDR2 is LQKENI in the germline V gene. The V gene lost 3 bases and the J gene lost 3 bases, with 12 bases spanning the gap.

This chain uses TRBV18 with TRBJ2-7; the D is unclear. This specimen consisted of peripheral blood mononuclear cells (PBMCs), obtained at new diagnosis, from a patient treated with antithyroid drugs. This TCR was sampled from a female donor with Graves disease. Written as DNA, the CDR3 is TGTGCCAGCTCACCCGTCAGTGGTAACTACGAGCAGTACTTC. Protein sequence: CASSPVSGNYEQYF.